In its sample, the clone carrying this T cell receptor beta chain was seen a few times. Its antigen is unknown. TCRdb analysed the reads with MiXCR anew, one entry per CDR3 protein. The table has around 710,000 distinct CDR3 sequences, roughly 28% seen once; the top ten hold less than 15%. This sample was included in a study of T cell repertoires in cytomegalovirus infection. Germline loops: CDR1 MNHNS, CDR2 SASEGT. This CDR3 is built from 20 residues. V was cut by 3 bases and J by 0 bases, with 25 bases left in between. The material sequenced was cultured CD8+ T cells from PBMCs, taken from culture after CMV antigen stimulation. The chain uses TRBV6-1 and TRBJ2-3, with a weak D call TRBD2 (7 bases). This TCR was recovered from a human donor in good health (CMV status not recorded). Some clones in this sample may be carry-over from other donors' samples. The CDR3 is CASSEGAAGVHRTSTDTQYF. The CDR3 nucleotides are TGTGCCAGCAGTGAGGGGGCGGCGGGGGTGCATAGGACTAGCACAGATACGCAGTATTTT.